Listed below are T cell receptor beta chains from one sample, sequenced in a study of cytomegalovirus exposure and HLA in healthy donors. Clones were sequenced by immunoSEQ multiplex PCR, and TCRdb holds only the in-frame ones, with some missing. The repertoire holds roughly 34,000 clones, with approximately 74% as singletons. What was sequenced was PBMCs. Receptors were obtained from a man aged 25 to 40 in good health and CMV-seronegative. Each CDR3 is given with its conserved first and last residue. Fields, in order: clone size, D gene, J gene, V gene, CDR3 DNA, CDR3 protein. D genes are given only for firm matches. The size entry is marked missing in some rows and otherwise reads once, few, many or a size class.

clone size: .
D gene: .
J gene: TRBJ2-5
V gene: TRBV19
CDR3 DNA: TGTGCCAGTAGGGGCTTTCAAGAGACCCAGTACTTC
CDR3 protein: CASRGFQETQYF

clone size: .
D gene: .
J gene: TRBJ1-1
V gene: TRBV10-3
CDR3 DNA: TGTGCCATCAGTGAGTCGAAAGGGGTAGCGGTGGGATTGAACACTGAAGCTTTCTTT
CDR3 protein: CAISESKGVAVGLNTEAFF

clone size: .
D gene: TRBD2
J gene: TRBJ2-1
V gene: TRBV4-1
CDR3 DNA: TGCGCCAGCAACCCTCTAGCGGGAGTGAGGAAGGGCTCCTACAATGAGCAGTTCTTC
CDR3 protein: CASNPLAGVRKGSYNEQFF

clone size: .
D gene: TRBD1
J gene: TRBJ2-5
V gene: TRBV7-8
CDR3 DNA: TGTGCCAGCAGCTTAGTAGGACAGGCAGGAGAGACCCAGTACTTC
CDR3 protein: CASSLVGQAGETQYF

clone size: .
D gene: TRBD1
J gene: TRBJ1-1
V gene: TRBV25-1
CDR3 DNA: TGTGCCAGCACCGGGACAGGGTATACTGAAGCTTTCTTT
CDR3 protein: CASTGTGYTEAFF

clone size: few
D gene: .
J gene: TRBJ1-1
V gene: TRBV19
CDR3 DNA: TGTGCCAGTAGTATCTCCGGGACACTGAACACTGAAGCTTTCTTT
CDR3 protein: CASSISGTLNTEAFF

clone size: .
D gene: TRBD1
J gene: TRBJ2-7
V gene: TRBV6-5
CDR3 DNA: TGTGCCAGCAGTTACCCGACCGGGACAGCATCCCACGAGCAGTACTTC
CDR3 protein: CASSYPTGTASHEQYF

clone size: .
D gene: TRBD1
J gene: TRBJ1-1
V gene: TRBV27
CDR3 DNA: TGTGCCAGCATCATAAGACAGGGGGGAACTGAAGCTTTCTTT
CDR3 protein: CASIIRQGGTEAFF

clone size: few
D gene: TRBD1
J gene: TRBJ1-5
V gene: TRBV2
CDR3 DNA: TGTGCCAGCACAAGACAGGGGGCTTTGGGTCAGCCCCAGCATTTT
CDR3 protein: CASTRQGALGQPQHF

clone size: .
D gene: .
J gene: TRBJ1-1
V gene: TRBV10-3
CDR3 DNA: TGTGCCATCAGTGAGTCGAAGCCAGGGGACACTGAAGCTTTCTTT
CDR3 protein: CAISESKPGDTEAFF

clone size: .
D gene: TRBD1
J gene: TRBJ2-5
V gene: TRBV2
CDR3 DNA: TGTGCCAGCAGCAGAGACAGGGGGGGAGAGACCCAGTACTTC
CDR3 protein: CASSRDRGGETQYF

clone size: .
D gene: TRBD1
J gene: TRBJ2-7
V gene: TRBV29-1
CDR3 DNA: TGCAGCGTTAGGACAGGGGGTAACGAGCAGTACTTC
CDR3 protein: CSVRTGGNEQYF

clone size: .
D gene: TRBD1
J gene: TRBJ2-5
V gene: TRBV2
CDR3 DNA: TGTGCCAGCAGTGAAAGAAGGACAGGGGGGAAAGAGACCCAGTACTTC
CDR3 protein: CASSERRTGGKETQYF

clone size: .
D gene: .
J gene: TRBJ2-7
V gene: TRBV5-1
CDR3 DNA: TGCGCCAGCAGCTTGAGGAGACAGAGCACCTACGAGCAGTACTTC
CDR3 protein: CASSLRRQSTYEQYF

clone size: .
D gene: .
J gene: TRBJ2-7
V gene: TRBV21-1
CDR3 DNA: TGTGCCAGCAGCAAAGCGCCTGTGAGACAGAGACCTTCCTACGAGCAGTACTTC
CDR3 protein: CASSKAPVRQRPSYEQYF

clone size: .
D gene: .
J gene: TRBJ1-5
V gene: TRBV28
CDR3 DNA: TGTGCCAGTGTCAGACAGAATCTTAGCAATCAGCCCCAGCATTTT
CDR3 protein: CASVRQNLSNQPQHF

clone size: .
D gene: .
J gene: TRBJ1-6
V gene: TRBV4-1
CDR3 DNA: TGCGCCAGCAGCCAAGCCCCGAGGTACGGGTCGGATTCACCCCTCCACTTT
CDR3 protein: CASSQAPRYGSDSPLHF

clone size: .
D gene: TRBD2
J gene: TRBJ2-7
V gene: TRBV7-8
CDR3 DNA: TGTGCCAGCAGCTTAAACCTAGCGGGAGACGAGCAGTACTTC
CDR3 protein: CASSLNLAGDEQYF

clone size: .
D gene: TRBD1
J gene: TRBJ1-2
V gene: TRBV6-1
CDR3 DNA: TGTGCCAGCAGTGATCCCACACAGGGGAAGCCCTACACCTTC
CDR3 protein: CASSDPTQGKPYTF

clone size: .
D gene: TRBD2
J gene: TRBJ2-7
V gene: TRBV7-8
CDR3 DNA: TGTGCCAGCAGCTTAGGCGGGGGGCCACCATACGAGCAGTACTTC
CDR3 protein: CASSLGGGPPYEQYF

clone size: .
D gene: .
J gene: TRBJ1-2
V gene: TRBV7-9
CDR3 DNA: TGTGCCAGCAGCTTATCGTCGGGTGGCTATGGCTACACCTTC
CDR3 protein: CASSLSSGGYGYTF

clone size: few
D gene: TRBD2
J gene: TRBJ2-5
V gene: TRBV5-1
CDR3 DNA: TGCGCCAGCAGCCCCGGGGGGATAGAGACCCAGTACTTC
CDR3 protein: CASSPGGIETQYF

clone size: .
D gene: .
J gene: TRBJ1-2
V gene: TRBV6-1
CDR3 DNA: TGTGCCAGCAGTGAAGACCCAGGCCGCCGCGGCTACACCTTC
CDR3 protein: CASSEDPGRRGYTF

clone size: .
D gene: TRBD1
J gene: TRBJ2-5
V gene: TRBV18
CDR3 DNA: TGTGCCAGCTCACCACCGGGACAGACCAAAGAGACCCAGTACTTC
CDR3 protein: CASSPPGQTKETQYF

clone size: once
D gene: .
J gene: TRBJ2-3
V gene: TRBV2
CDR3 DNA: TGTGCCAGCATTGCCGCCGGGATGAGGACAGATACGCAGTATTTT
CDR3 protein: CASIAAGMRTDTQYF

clone size: .
D gene: TRBD1
J gene: TRBJ1-1
V gene: TRBV6-5
CDR3 DNA: TGTGCCAGCAGTTACACGGGACAGCTCGGGAGCACTGAAGCTTTCTTT
CDR3 protein: CASSYTGQLGSTEAFF

clone size: .
D gene: .
J gene: TRBJ1-4
V gene: TRBV11-2
CDR3 DNA: TGTGCCAGCAGCTTAGCCTATCGGGGGGCAACTAATGAAAAACTGTTTTTT
CDR3 protein: CASSLAYRGATNEKLFF

clone size: few
D gene: .
J gene: TRBJ2-7
V gene: TRBV15
CDR3 DNA: TGTGCCACCAGCAGAGAGAAGGGGCTAACCTACGAGCAGTACTTC
CDR3 protein: CATSREKGLTYEQYF

clone size: .
D gene: TRBD1
J gene: TRBJ2-2
V gene: TRBV5-6
CDR3 DNA: TGTGCCAGCAGCCCATGGGACAGGGGGACCCACCGGGAGCTGTTTTTT
CDR3 protein: CASSPWDRGTHRELFF

clone size: few
D gene: .
J gene: TRBJ1-4
V gene: TRBV5-6
CDR3 DNA: TGTGCCAGCAGCTGGGGGACGGGAGATGAAAAACTGTTTTTT
CDR3 protein: CASSWGTGDEKLFF

clone size: .
D gene: .
J gene: TRBJ2-7
V gene: TRBV19
CDR3 DNA: TGTGCCAGTAGGAGACAGGGAGGTCAGGAGCAGTACTTC
CDR3 protein: CASRRQGGQEQYF

clone size: .
D gene: .
J gene: TRBJ1-2
V gene: TRBV27
CDR3 DNA: TGTGCCAGCATGGGGGCTCCGTACGGGGGCTACACCTTC
CDR3 protein: CASMGAPYGGYTF

clone size: .
D gene: TRBD1
J gene: TRBJ2-2
V gene: TRBV14
CDR3 DNA: TGTGCCAGCAGCCAAGTGGACGGGACAGGGAACACCGGGGAGCTGTTTTTT
CDR3 protein: CASSQVDGTGNTGELFF

clone size: .
D gene: .
J gene: TRBJ1-2
V gene: TRBV28
CDR3 DNA: .
CDR3 protein: CASSSSGKENYGYTF

clone size: .
D gene: TRBD1
J gene: TRBJ2-7
V gene: TRBV29-1
CDR3 DNA: TGCAGCGTTGTCGCCAGGGGGTACGAGCAGTACTTC
CDR3 protein: CSVVARGYEQYF

clone size: .
D gene: .
J gene: TRBJ1-1
V gene: TRBV5-1
CDR3 DNA: TGCGCCAGCAGCTTGGCCGGGGGGAATGAAGCTTTCTTT
CDR3 protein: CASSLAGGNEAFF

clone size: .
D gene: .
J gene: TRBJ1-5
V gene: TRBV7-9
CDR3 DNA: TGTGCCAGCAACACAGGGTCGGACCAGCCCCAGCATTTT
CDR3 protein: CASNTGSDQPQHF

clone size: .
D gene: .
J gene: TRBJ1-6
V gene: TRBV7-9
CDR3 DNA: TGTGCCAGCAGCTTACTGTTAATCAATTCACCCCTCCACTTT
CDR3 protein: CASSLLLINSPLHF

clone size: .
D gene: .
J gene: TRBJ2-7
V gene: TRBV14
CDR3 DNA: TGTGCCAGCAGCCCGCGCAGGGAGGTATCCTACGAGCAGTACTTC
CDR3 protein: CASSPRREVSYEQYF

clone size: few
D gene: TRBD1
J gene: TRBJ1-2
V gene: TRBV9
CDR3 DNA: TGTGCCAGCAGGGTTGCGGGACAGGGGTTTGGCTACACCTTC
CDR3 protein: CASRVAGQGFGYTF